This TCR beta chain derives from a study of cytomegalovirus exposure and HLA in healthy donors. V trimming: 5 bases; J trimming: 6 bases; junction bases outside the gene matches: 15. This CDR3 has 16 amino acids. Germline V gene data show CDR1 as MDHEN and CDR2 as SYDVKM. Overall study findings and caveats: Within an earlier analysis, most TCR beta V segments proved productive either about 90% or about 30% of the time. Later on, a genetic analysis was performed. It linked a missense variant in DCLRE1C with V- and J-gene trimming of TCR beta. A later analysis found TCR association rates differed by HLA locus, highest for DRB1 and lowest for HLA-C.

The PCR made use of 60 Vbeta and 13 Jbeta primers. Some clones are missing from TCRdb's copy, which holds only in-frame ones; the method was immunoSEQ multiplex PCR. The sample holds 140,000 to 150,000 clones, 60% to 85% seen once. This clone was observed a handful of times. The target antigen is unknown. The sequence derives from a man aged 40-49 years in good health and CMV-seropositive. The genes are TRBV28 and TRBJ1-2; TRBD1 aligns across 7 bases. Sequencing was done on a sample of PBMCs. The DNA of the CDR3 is TGTGCCAGCAGTGGGACAGACAGGGTCTCGGCAGATGGCTACACCTTC. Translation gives CASSGTDRVSADGYTF.